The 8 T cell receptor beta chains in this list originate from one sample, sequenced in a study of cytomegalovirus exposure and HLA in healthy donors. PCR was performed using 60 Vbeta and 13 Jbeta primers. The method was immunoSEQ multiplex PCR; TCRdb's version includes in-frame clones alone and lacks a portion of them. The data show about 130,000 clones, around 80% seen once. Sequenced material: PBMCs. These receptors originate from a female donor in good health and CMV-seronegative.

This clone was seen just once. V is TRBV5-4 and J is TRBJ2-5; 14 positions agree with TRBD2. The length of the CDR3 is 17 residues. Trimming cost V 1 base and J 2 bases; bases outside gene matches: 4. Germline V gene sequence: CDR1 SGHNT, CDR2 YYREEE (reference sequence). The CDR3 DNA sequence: TGTGCCAGCAGCTTGTTAAGACTAGCGGGGGGGCAAGAGACCCAGTACTTC. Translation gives CASSLLRLAGGQETQYF.

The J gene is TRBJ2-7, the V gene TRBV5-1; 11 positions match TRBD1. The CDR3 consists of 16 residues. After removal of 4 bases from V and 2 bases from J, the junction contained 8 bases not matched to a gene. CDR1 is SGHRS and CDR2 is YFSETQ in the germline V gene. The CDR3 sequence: CASSTRTGGATYEQYF. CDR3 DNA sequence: TGCGCCAGCAGCACAAGGACAGGGGGCGCGACCTACGAGCAGTACTTC.

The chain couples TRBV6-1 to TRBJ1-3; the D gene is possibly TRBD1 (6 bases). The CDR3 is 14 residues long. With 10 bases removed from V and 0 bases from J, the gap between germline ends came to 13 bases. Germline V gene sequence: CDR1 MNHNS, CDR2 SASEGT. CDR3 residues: CATRDTFSGNTIYF. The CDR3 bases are TGTGCCACCCGGGACACTTTCTCTGGAAACACCATATATTTT.

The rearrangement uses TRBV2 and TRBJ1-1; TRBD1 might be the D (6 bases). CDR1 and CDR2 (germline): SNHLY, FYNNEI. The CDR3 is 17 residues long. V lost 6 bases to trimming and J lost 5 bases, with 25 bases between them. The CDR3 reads CASRPGTFAHLETEAFF. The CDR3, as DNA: TGTGCCAGCAGACCGGGGACATTTGCCCATTTGGAAACTGAAGCTTTCTTT.

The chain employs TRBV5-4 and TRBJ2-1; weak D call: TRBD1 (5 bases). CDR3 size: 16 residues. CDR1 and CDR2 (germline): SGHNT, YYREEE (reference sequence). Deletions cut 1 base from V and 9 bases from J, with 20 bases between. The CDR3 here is CASSLQYQGLMSEQFF. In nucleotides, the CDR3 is TGTGCCAGCAGCTTGCAGTACCAGGGTTTAATGAGTGAGCAGTTCTTC.

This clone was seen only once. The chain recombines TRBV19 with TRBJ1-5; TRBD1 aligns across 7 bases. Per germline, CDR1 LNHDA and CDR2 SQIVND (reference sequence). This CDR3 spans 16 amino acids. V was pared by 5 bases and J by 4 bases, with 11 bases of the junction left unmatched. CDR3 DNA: TGTGCCAGTAGTCAGCAGGGGGTGATTGCAAATCAGCCCCAGCATTTT. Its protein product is CASSQQGVIANQPQHF.

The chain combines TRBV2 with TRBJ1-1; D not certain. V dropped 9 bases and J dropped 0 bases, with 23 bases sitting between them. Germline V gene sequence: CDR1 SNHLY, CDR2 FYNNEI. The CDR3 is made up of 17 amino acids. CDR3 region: CASWRDHGSPLNTEAFF. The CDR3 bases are TGTGCCAGTTGGAGGGATCACGGGTCTCCCCTGAACACTGAAGCTTTCTTT.

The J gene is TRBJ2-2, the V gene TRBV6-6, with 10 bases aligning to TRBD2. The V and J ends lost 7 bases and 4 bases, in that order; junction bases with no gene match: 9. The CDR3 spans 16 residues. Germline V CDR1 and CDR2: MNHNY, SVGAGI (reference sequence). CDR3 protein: CASTHTSGIITGELFF. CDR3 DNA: TGTGCCAGCACCCATACTAGCGGGATTATCACCGGGGAGCTGTTTTTT.